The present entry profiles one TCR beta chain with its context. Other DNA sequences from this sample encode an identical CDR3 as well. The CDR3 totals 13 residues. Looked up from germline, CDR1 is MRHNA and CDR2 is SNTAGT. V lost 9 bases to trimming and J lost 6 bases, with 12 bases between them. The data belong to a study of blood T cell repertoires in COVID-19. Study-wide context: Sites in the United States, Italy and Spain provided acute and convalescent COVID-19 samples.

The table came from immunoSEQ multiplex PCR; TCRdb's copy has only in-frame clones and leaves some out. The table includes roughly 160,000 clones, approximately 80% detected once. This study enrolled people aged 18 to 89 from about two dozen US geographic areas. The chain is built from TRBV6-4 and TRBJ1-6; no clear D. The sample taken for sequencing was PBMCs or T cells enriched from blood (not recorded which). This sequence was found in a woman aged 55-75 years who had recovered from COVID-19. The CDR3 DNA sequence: TGTGCCAGTAGTCGGGTTTCTAATTCACCCCTCCACTTT. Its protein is CASSRVSNSPLHF.